Listed below are T cell receptor beta chains from one sample, sequenced in a study of post-analysis software for immune sequencing data. MiXCR, applied by TCRdb to the PCR reads, yields one record per CDR3 protein. Seen here are roughly 400,000 distinct CDR3 sequences, approximately 38% observed once, and the top ten hold around 8%. The sequencing sample was made of blood. These receptors originate from a girl aged 2 to 9 with multiple sclerosis. Both conserved end residues are part of each CDR3. D genes are given only for firm matches. The size field is filled for only some rows; it gives once, few, many or a size class.

d_call j_call clone_size v_call cdr3_nt cdr3_aa
. TRBJ1-2 few TRBV9 TGTGCCAGCAGCATTCAACAGGGATATGGCTACACCTTC CASSIQQGYGYTF
TRBD2 TRBJ2-3 . TRBV20-1 TGCAGTGCTAGAGGATCTAGCGGGACGCCCTTTGGGGGTACGCAGTATTTT CSARGSSGTPFGGTQYF
. TRBJ1-4 . TRBV7-2 TGTGCCAGCAGCTCACAGGTCGCAACTAATGAAAAACGGTTTTTT CASSSQVATNEKRFF
TRBD1 TRBJ2-7 few TRBV27 TGTGCCAGCAGTTCAACTCCCGGGACAGGCTTGTTCTCCTACGAGCAGTACTTC CASSSTPGTGLFSYEQYF
. TRBJ2-7 few TRBV4-1 TGCGCCAGCAGCCAAGACCCGAACACCTACGAGCAGTACTTC CASSQDPNTYEQYF
. TRBJ2-5 few TRBV4-3 TGCGCCAGCAGCCAAGCGATAGGGGATGTGGAGACCCAGTACTTC CASSQAIGDVETQYF
. TRBJ2-3 few TRBV7-6 TGTGCCAGCAGCGGATCTAGCACAGATACGCAGTATTTT CASSGSSTDTQYF
. TRBJ1-1 once TRBV5-5 TGTGCCAGCAGCTTACGCTACCTGAACACTGAAGTTTTCTTT CASSLRYLNTEVFF
. TRBJ2-7 many TRBV7-2 TGTGCCAGCAGCCAGGCCAGGGCTTACCACGAGCAGTACTTC CASSQARAYHEQYF
TRBD1 TRBJ1-1 . TRBV27 TGTGCCAGCAGTTTCCTACAGGGGGCAGGCGTGAACACTGAAGCTTTCTTT CASSFLQGAGVNTEAFF
TRBD2 TRBJ2-3 . TRBV12-3/TRBV12-4 TGTGCCAGCAGTTTGCCAACCGGGACTAGCGGGGGGCTTTATACGCAGTATTTT CASSLPTGTSGGLYTQYF
. TRBJ2-3 . TRBV30 TGTGCCTGGAGTTTCTCGGGGGGCGCAGATACGCAGTATTTT CAWSFSGGADTQYF
TRBD1 TRBJ1-5 . TRBV6-4 TGTGCCAGCATTATTACCGGGACAGAGGGTCTGGAGCCCCAGCATTTT CASIITGTEGLEPQHF
. TRBJ1-1 . TRBV28 TGTGCCAGCACCCTAGGGCTGAACACTGAAGCTTTCTTT CASTLGLNTEAFF
TRBD1 TRBJ2-7 . TRBV3-1 TGTGCCGGCAGCCAAGTCCCGGGACAGGGATACGAGCAGTACTTC CAGSQVPGQGYEQYF